These 26 T cell receptor beta chains came from one sample sequenced in a study. MiXCR was run by TCRdb on the 5' RACE reads, yielding one entry per CDR3 protein. The table includes about 62,000 distinct CDR3 sequences, around 30% detected once. The sequencing sample was made of tumor-infiltrating naive CD4+ T cells sorted from the breast tumor. The subset: naive CD4+ T cells, CD4+CD45RA+CD25-. Every receptor here comes from a female donor with breast cancer.

The rearrangement links TRBV3-1 to TRBJ1-3; 7 bases are a match to TRBD1. Trimming took 3 bases from V and 8 from J; bases not matched to a gene: 10. The germline V gene has CDR1 LGHDT and CDR2 YNNKEL (reference sequence). CDR3 length: 15 amino acids. Here the CDR3 reads CASSHSTGHGDTIYF. In DNA form, the CDR3 reads TGTGCCAGCAGCCATTCGACAGGGCATGGGGACACCATATATTTT.

The chain couples TRBV7-2 to TRBJ1-1; no firm D call. CDR3 length: 13 residues. Germline values: CDR1 SGHTA, CDR2 FQGNSA. V shed 5 bases and J shed 0 bases, with 7 bases lying between them. CDR3 DNA: TGTGCCAGCAGCCCCTCCTTGAACACTGAAGCTTTCTTT. This translates into CASSPSLNTEAFF.

With respect to this clonotype: This clone may be a read error of a much larger clone one base away. The V gene is TRBV9, the J gene TRBJ1-1; perhaps TRBD1 as D (6 bases). This CDR3 has 17 residues. CDR1 and CDR2 from the germline V gene are SGDLS and YYNGEE. The CDR3 nucleotides read TGTGCCAGCAGCGTAGGTGTGGGGGGGCCCCTGAACACTGAAGCTCTCTTT. This gives the protein CASSVGVGGPLNTEALF.

This clonotype turned up a few times. J is TRBJ2-1 and V is TRBV21-1; the table's D call TRBD1 went unverified against the DNA. TRBV21-1 corresponds to a pseudogene. This CDR3 spans 16 amino acids. The CDR3 region has the DNA TGTGCCAGCCGGGACAGGGGCGTTGAGTCCTACAATGAGCAGTTCTTC. Residues: CASRDRGVESYNEQFF.

This clonotype was observed many times. DNA of the CDR3: TGTGCCAGCAGCCCCGTTAGCGGGAGGGCCTGGGGCGATACGCAGTATTTT. Its translation is CASSPVSGRAWGDTQYF. The chain has TRBV7-2 and TRBJ2-3; 11 bases are a match to TRBD2. This CDR3 is 17 amino acids long. With 5 bases clipped from V and 6 bases from J, the junction kept 13 bases outside the gene matches. Looked up from germline, CDR1 is SGHTA and CDR2 is FQGNSA.

This clonotype was recorded a few times. The V gene is TRBV20-1, the J gene TRBJ2-7; 8 bases fit TRBD2. CDR3 length equals 18 residues. J gave up 3 bases and V 0 bases, and 16 bases lay outside the gene matches. CDR1 and CDR2 (germline): DFQATT, SNEGSKA (reference sequence). The CDR3: CSARDLLLAGKTDYEQYF. The DNA of the CDR3 is TGCAGTGCTAGAGATTTATTATTAGCGGGAAAAACGGACTACGAGCAGTACTTC.

The V gene is TRBV28, the J gene TRBJ2-3, with a weak D call TRBD1 (5 bases). This CDR3 comprises 15 residues. The germline V and J ends were trimmed by 8 bases and 2 bases, with 17 bases remaining between them. The germline V gene has CDR1 MDHEN and CDR2 SYDVKM. The CDR3 coding sequence is TGTGCCAGCGGGGATGCGGACAAGAACACAGATACGCAGTATTTT. Translation: CASGDADKNTDTQYF.

This clonotype was observed many times. The rearrangement joins TRBV6-1 to TRBJ1-2; D gene ambiguous. Germline values: CDR1 MNHNS, CDR2 SASEGT. The length of the CDR3 is 14 residues. Trimming left V 4 bases short and J 1 base short, with 10 bases between. The CDR3 sequence: CASSVAGLNYGYTF. CDR3 nucleotide sequence: TGTGCCAGCAGTGTGGCAGGCCTTAACTATGGCTACACCTTC.

The chain joins TRBV11-2 to TRBJ1-4, with a possible D match to TRBD1 (5 bases). This CDR3 contains 12 residues. The V gene lost 5 bases and the J gene lost 15 bases, with 16 bases spanning the gap. Germline V gene lookup returns CDR1 SGHAT and CDR2 FQNNGV. The CDR3 DNA reads TGTGCCAGCAGCAATCCAGGGAAGGAGATGTTTTTT. Translation gives CASSNPGKEMFF. The entire variable domain, with the rest obtained from reference TRBV11-2 and TRBJ1-4, is as follows: EAGVAQSPRYKIIEKRQSVAFWCNPISGHATLYWYQQILGQGPKLLIQFQNNGVVDDSQLPKDRFSAERLKGVDSTLKIQPAKLEDSAVYLCASSNPGKEMFFGSGTQLSVL.

This clonotype occurred a few times. The chain carries TRBV7-2 and TRBJ2-5; TRBD2 agrees at 9 bases. CDR1 and CDR2 (germline): SGHTA, FQGNSA. V was pared by 1 base and J by 4 bases, with 13 bases of the junction left unmatched. The CDR3 has 18 residues. The CDR3 bases are TGTGCCAGCAGCTTAGTTGCTAGCGGGATGGCGACGGGAGAGACCCAGTACTTC. This translates into CASSLVASGMATGETQYF.

This clonotype was seen more than once but under ten times. Possible read error: a much larger clone is one base away. The V gene is TRBV7-3, the J gene TRBJ2-3; 7 positions agree with TRBD1. This CDR3 spans 14 amino acids. The junction had 6 bases not matched to a gene; V was cut back by 4 bases and J by 5 bases. Per the germline V gene, CDR1 is SGHTA and CDR2 is FQGTGA. This chain's CDR3 is CASSSGQRVDTQYF. In DNA, the CDR3 is TGTGCCAGCAGCTCGGGACAGAGGGTAGATACGCAGTATTTT.

Only a few counts were recorded for this clonotype. The chain links TRBV7-8 to TRBJ2-3; D may be TRBD1 (6 bases). This CDR3 is 15 amino acids long. Looked up from germline, CDR1 is SGHVS and CDR2 is FQNEAQ. Trimming removed 3 bases at V and 0 bases at J, with 10 bases between. The CDR3 spells CASSLVGASTDTQYF. The CDR3 coding sequence is TGTGCCAGCAGCTTGGTGGGGGCTAGCACAGATACGCAGTATTTT.

To note about this clonotype: It may be a read error: a sequence one base away is much more abundant. V is TRBV5-1 and J is TRBJ1-6, with D maybe TRBD1 (5 bases). CDR1 is SGHRS and CDR2 is YFSETQ in the germline V gene. The CDR3 is 15 residues long. With 2 bases removed from V and 7 bases from J, the gap between germline ends came to 13 bases. Here the CDR3 reads CASSLPGSGNSPLHF. CDR3 in DNA: TGCGCCAGCAGCTTACCAGGGTCAGGCAATTCACCCCTCCACTTT.

This clonotype was counted at least ten times. The V call is TRBV7-3, the J call TRBJ2-1; 7 nucleotides align to TRBD1. Germline V CDR1 and CDR2: SGHTA, FQGTGA. V lost 10 bases and J lost 6; bases outside the gene matches: 12. The CDR3 runs 14 residues. CDR3 DNA: TGTGCCACCGCCCAGACCTCAGGGGGCAATGAGCAGTTCTTC. It specifies CATAQTSGGNEQFF. The whole variable domain, filled in from reference TRBV7-3 and TRBJ2-1, reads GAGVSQTPSNKVTEKGKYVELRCDPISGHTALYWYRQSLGQGPEFLIYFQGTGAADDSGLPNDRFFAVRPEGSVSTLKIQRTERGDSAVYLCATAQTSGGNEQFFGPGTRLTVL.

This rearrangement joins TRBV29-1 to TRBJ1-2, with 9 nucleotides matching TRBD1. Germline V gene sequence: CDR1 SQVTM, CDR2 ANQGSEA. The V and J ends lost 0 bases and 10 bases, in that order; junction bases with no gene match: 9. The CDR3 sequence is 14 residues long. The CDR3 nucleotides read TGCAGCGTTGAAGATCGATGGACAGGGGCATTCTACACCTTC. Its protein product is CSVEDRWTGAFYTF. Variable domain in full (rest from reference TRBV29-1 and TRBJ1-2): SAVISQKPSRDICQRGTSLTIQCQVDSQVTMMFWYRQQPGQSLTLIATANQGSEATYESGFVIDKFPISRPNLTFSTLTVSNMSPEDSSIYLCSVEDRWTGAFYTFGSGTRLTVV.

The rearrangement joins TRBV5-5 to TRBJ2-1; 8 bases line up with TRBD2. This CDR3 spans 13 amino acids. Germline trimming cut 2 bases from V and 7 bases from J; bases unmatched to any gene: 2. Per germline, CDR1 SGHKS and CDR2 YYEKEE (reference sequence). The CDR3 here is CASSFSGKNEQFF. CDR3 nucleotides: TGTGCCAGCAGCTTTAGCGGGAAGAATGAGCAGTTCTTC.

Details on this clonotype: It may be a read error: a sequence one base away is much more abundant. No conserved phenylalanine or tryptophan ends this CDR3, so it is likely a read error. This chain connects TRBV7-3 to TRBJ1-2, with 8 nucleotides matching TRBD1. Germline V gives CDR1 SGHTA, CDR2 FQGTGA. V lost 5 bases and J lost 7; bases outside the gene matches: 6. The CDR3 length is 13 residues. The CDR3: CASSPRTGTGYTV. DNA of the CDR3: TGTGCCAGCAGCCCCAGGACAGGGACTGGCTACACCGTC.

The CDR3 DNA reads TGCGCCAGCAGCCAAATTAAGCGGGGGGGCTGGATTAACAATGAGCAGTTCTTC. Translation: CASSQIKRGGWINNEQFF. This chain connects TRBV4-1 to TRBJ2-1, with 10 bases identical to TRBD2. The CDR3 is made up of 18 amino acids. The junction had 12 bases not matched to a gene; V was cut back by 2 bases and J by 5 bases. From germline, CDR1 is MGHRA and CDR2 YSYEKL.

This clonotype was counted a single time. Germline and junction disagree at one end, which may indicate a read error. This sequence joins TRBV7-2 and TRBJ2-5, with TRBD2 matching over 15 bases. TRBJ2-1 matches the DNA end more closely, so the J call is doubtful. The V gene's germline CDR1 is SGHTA and CDR2 FQGNSA. This CDR3 spans 18 amino acids. The CDR3 sequence: CASSGGLAGGLTYNEQFF. The CDR3 DNA reads TGTGCTAGCAGCGGGGGACTAGCGGGAGGACTGACCTACAATGAGCAGTTCTTC.

As regards this clonotype: One junction end disagrees with the germline gene, perhaps due to a read error. The chain couples TRBV4-1 to TRBJ2-1, with a possible D match to TRBD1 (6 bases). Germline V lookup: CDR1 MGHRA, CDR2 YSYEKL. CDR3 length: 16 residues. The CDR3 spells CASSHLDRYSYNEQFF. As DNA, the CDR3 is TGTGCCAGCAGCCACCTTGACAGGTACTCCTACAATGAGCAGTTCTTC.

This sequence joins TRBV30 and TRBJ1-6, with 7 bases that match TRBD1. V gave up 3 bases and J gave up 8 bases; unmatched junction bases: 10. The length of the CDR3 is 15 residues. CDR1 GTSNPN and CDR2 SVGIG come from the germline V gene (reference sequence). CDR3 sequence: CAWRVTGPIHSPLHF. The CDR3, as DNA: TGTGCCTGGAGAGTGACAGGGCCTATACATTCACCCCTCCACTTT.

This clonotype has a single count. The chain recombines TRBV20-1 with TRBJ2-7, with 8 bases fitting TRBD2. Germline V gene sequence: CDR1 DFQATT, CDR2 SNEGSKA (reference sequence). V dropped 2 bases and J dropped 6; count of bases not matched to a gene: 9. The CDR3 is made up of 14 amino acids. CDR3 sequence reads: CSARPGTSRGEQYF. DNA for the CDR3: TGCAGTGCTAGACCCGGGACTAGTCGGGGCGAGCAGTACTTC.

This clonotype showed up just a few times. The chain uses TRBV7-2 and TRBJ2-3; 12 nucleotides match TRBD1. The CDR3 extends over 16 amino acids. Germline trimming cut 4 bases from V and 8 bases from J; bases unmatched to any gene: 10. Germline CDR1 reads SGHTA; CDR2 reads FQGNSA. The CDR3 sequence is CASSSPGTGGSGTQYF. The CDR3, as DNA: TGTGCCAGCAGCTCGCCCGGGACAGGGGGCTCTGGTACGCAGTATTTT. Full variable domain (remainder filled in from reference TRBV7-2 and TRBJ2-3): GAGVSQSPSNKVTEKGKDVELRCDPISGHTALYWYRQSLGQGLEFLIYFQGNSAPDKSGLPSDRFSAERTGGSVSTLTIQRTQQEDSAVYLCASSSPGTGGSGTQYFGPGTRLTVL.

The table lists this clonotype with a few counts. The chain joins TRBV28 to TRBJ1-5; D is unresolved. V lost 5 bases to trimming and J lost 7 bases, with 18 bases between them. From germline, CDR1 is MDHEN and CDR2 SYDVKM. The CDR3 is 15 amino acids. DNA of the CDR3: TGTGCCAGCAGTCCCGTCTCGGAGGGTAGACAGCCCCAGCATTTT. This codes for CASSPVSEGRQPQHF.

This clonotype was detected many times. The chain has TRBV9 and TRBJ2-5, with D perhaps TRBD1 (5 bases). CDR1 and CDR2 from the germline V gene are SGDLS and YYNGEE. The CDR3 totals 12 residues. Trimming cost V 5 bases and J 3 bases, with 8 bases left between them. CDR3 nucleotides: TGTGCCAGCAGTCAACAGGAAGAGACCCAGTACTTC. Its protein product is CASSQQEETQYF.

The sample holds many counts of this clonotype. The genes are TRBV5-5 and TRBJ2-1, with unresolved D. With 0 bases removed from V and 7 bases from J, the gap between germline ends came to 8 bases. This CDR3 is 13 amino acids long. CDR1 is SGHKS, CDR2 YYEKEE, per germline (reference sequence). The CDR3 sequence is CASSLGWANEQFF. CDR3 DNA: TGTGCCAGCAGCTTGGGATGGGCGAATGAGCAGTTCTTC.